This is a list of T cell receptor beta chains from one sample in a study of blood T cell repertoires in COVID-19. Libraries were prepared by immunoSEQ multiplex PCR; TCRdb keeps only in-frame clonotypes and omits some of them. The table lists about 50,000 clones, 60% to 80% of them singletons, with 5.5% to 6% in the top ten. Sequenced material: PBMCs or T cells enriched from blood (not recorded which). The receptor set was obtained from a woman between 45 and 60 years old with acute COVID-19. Each CDR3 is given with its conserved first and last residue. A D gene is named only where the DNA matches it firmly. Only part of the rows carry a size: once, few, many, or a class if the clone is expanded.

clone size	D gene	V gene	J gene	CDR3 protein	CDR3 DNA
few	.	TRBV7-8	TRBJ1-2	CASSLEGRGNGYTF	TGTGCCAGCAGCTTAGAAGGGAGGGGAAATGGCTACACCTTC
few	.	TRBV7-9	TRBJ2-7	CASSGQGHTEQYF	TGTGCCAGCAGCGGGCAGGGGCATACCGAGCAGTACTTC
.	.	TRBV2	TRBJ1-5	CASNPSGVGQPQHF	TGTGCCAGCAACCCATCGGGGGTGGGTCAGCCCCAGCATTTT
.	.	TRBV7-8	TRBJ2-7	CASSLWENYEQYF	TGTGCCAGCAGCTTGTGGGAGAACTACGAGCAGTACTTC
.	TRBD1	TRBV27	TRBJ2-2	CASSKDRGVTGELFF	TGTGCCAGCAGTAAGGACAGGGGGGTCACCGGGGAGCTGTTTTTT
.	.	TRBV5-1	TRBJ1-5	CASSLVVGGAGQPQHF	TGCGCCAGCAGCTTGGTTGTCGGGGGGGCGGGTCAGCCCCAGCATTTT
.	TRBD1	TRBV28	TRBJ2-2	CASSLFQDRATGELFF	TGTGCCAGCAGTTTATTCCAAGACAGGGCCACCGGGGAGCTGTTTTTT
.	TRBD1	TRBV7-2	TRBJ2-5	CASSSDRLPTQYF	TGTGCCAGCAGCTCGGACAGGCTTCCGACCCAGTACTTC
.	TRBD2	TRBV3-1/TRBV3-2	TRBJ2-4	CASSQGLAGAKNIQYF	TGTGCCAGCAGCCAAGGACTAGCGGGGGCCAAAAACATTCAGTACTTC
.	.	TRBV5-6	TRBJ2-2	CASSSWSSGRSGELFF	TGTGCCAGCAGCAGTTGGAGCAGTGGTAGATCCGGGGAGCTGTTTTTT
.	TRBD2	TRBV9	TRBJ2-1	CASSVVRGGHNEQFF	TGTGCCAGCAGCGTAGTGCGGGGGGGACACAATGAGCAGTTCTTC
.	.	TRBV27	TRBJ1-2	CATRDRGDGYTF	TGTGCCACACGAGACCGGGGAGACGGCTACACCTTC
.	.	TRBV19	TRBJ2-7	CASSMRDPPYEQYF	TGTGCCAGTAGTATGCGGGACCCTCCCTACGAGCAGTACTTC